This T cell receptor (beta chain) derives from a study of identical twins. Study-level findings and limits: The models gave estimates that fell short of the out-of-frame TCR alpha sharing seen in monozygotic twins.

Template switching supplied a universal primer site; unique molecular identifiers were carried on the cDNA. One entry per CDR3 protein results from TCRdb running MiXCR on the 5' RACE reads. The sample holds about 720,000 distinct CDR3 sequences, 15% to 20% seen once. CDR1 is SGHRS, CDR2 YFSETQ, per germline. This CDR3 comprises 15 residues. Trimming took off 4 bases at V and 2 bases at J, with 14 bases between the two ends. As regards this clonotype: Its antigen remains unknown.

These data also featured in a second study, about T cells expressing NK-cell markers. According to that study: It was from sorted CD3+CD56+NKG2C+, CD3+CD56+NKG2C- and CD3+CD56-NKG2C+ T cells that TCR beta repertoires came.

Material for sequencing was PBMCs. The rearrangement links TRBV5-1 to TRBJ2-3, with D uncertain. The receptor was derived from a woman under 30 in good health. The CDR3 region is CASSAHTEDTDTQYF. In DNA, the CDR3 is TGCGCCAGCAGCGCACACACCGAGGACACAGATACGCAGTATTTT.